This T cell receptor beta chain originates from a study of shared clonotypes between healthy human individuals. Nashville, Tennessee was home to all donors, who were Caucasian adults. Splitting of CD4+ cells produced CD45RA+ naive and CD45RA-negative memory subsets. Concerning this clone itself: The target antigen is unknown.

Using 200 ng DNA, some 30,000 T cell genomes, the sorted-subset replicate PCRs were run. Only in-frame clones appear in the TCRdb table, and some are missing; sequencing was by immunoSEQ multiplex PCR. Here the sample spans approximately 1.5 million clones, about 98.5% being singletons. General study results and limits: Of the naive CD4 clonotypes, roughly 5% were shared across several donors.

Source material: naive CD4+ T cells sorted from blood. As to subset: CD45RA+ positively selected. The receptor's source is a man aged 25 to 40 in good health.

For the CDR3, the DNA is TGTGCCAGCTCACCACCGTGGCGCGGGGGAGGGAGCTCCTACGAGCAGTACTTC. It translates to CASSPPWRGGGSSYEQYF. This chain uses TRBV18 with TRBJ2-7, with 7 nucleotides matching TRBD2. Per germline, CDR1 KGHSH and CDR2 LQKENI. Losses at the gene ends were 0 bases for V and 0 bases for J; bases not matched to a gene: 11. The CDR3 has 18 amino acids. Complete variable domain (other parts from reference TRBV18 and TRBJ2-7): NAGVMQNPRHLVRRRGQEARLRCSPMKGHSHVYWYRQLPEEGLKFMVYLQKENIIDESGMPKERFSAEFPKEGPSILRIQQVVRGDSAAYFCASSPPWRGGGSSYEQYFGPGTRLTVT.